A selection of T cell receptor beta chains follows, all from one sample in a study of shared clonotypes between healthy human individuals. This table comes from immunoSEQ multiplex PCR, and its TCRdb copy is limited to in-frame clones, with some not included. The repertoire holds about 1.9 million clones, with roughly 95% as singletons. Sequenced sample: naive CD8+ T cells from PBMCs. These receptors all come from a man between 18 and 35 years old in good health. Some clones in this sample may be carry-over from other donors' samples. CDR3s include the opening cysteine and the closing phenylalanine or tryptophan. The D gene is left open where the match is weak. A row's size may be missing; if present it is once, few, many or a size class.

>TRBD1|-|TRBJ1-5|TRBV19
TGTGCCAGTGGCCAGACAGGGTCGACTTATCAGCCCCAGCATTTT
CASGQTGSTYQPQHF
>-|-|TRBJ2-7|TRBV7-8
TGTGCCAGCAGCTTTGGCAGCTACGAGCAGTACTTC
CASSFGSYEQYF
>TRBD1|-|TRBJ1-2|TRBV2
TGTGCCAGCAGTGAACGGGACAGAGCTAACTATGGCTACACCTTC
CASSERDRANYGYTF
>-|-|TRBJ2-2|TRBV9
TGTGCCAGCAGCCCGGGCCCCACCGGGGAGCTGTTTTTT
CASSPGPTGELFF
>-|-|TRBJ2-7|TRBV7-2
TGTGCCAGCAGCTCCAGTCTGGGGGCCTCCTACGAGCAGTACTTC
CASSSSLGASYEQYF
>TRBD2|-|TRBJ2-1|TRBV7-8
TGTGCCAGCAGCTTAGAAGCGGGGCGCAGCGTATACAATGAGCAGTTCTTC
CASSLEAGRSVYNEQFF
>-|-|TRBJ2-7|TRBV7-3
TGTGCCAGCAGCCCGAGCGGGGACAGCGGGTACGAGCAGTACTTC
CASSPSGDSGYEQYF
>-|-|TRBJ1-1|TRBV27
TGTGCCAGCAGTTTGGGGGGTACGACTGAAGCTTTCTTT
CASSLGGTTEAFF
>TRBD1|-|TRBJ2-7|TRBV9
TGTGCCAGCAGCCCCGAGGGGGACAGACCCTACGAGCAGTACTTC
CASSPEGDRPYEQYF
>TRBD1|few|TRBJ2-6|TRBV7-2
TGTGCCAACAGGGGGCCTGGGGCCAACGTCCTGACTTTC
CANRGPGANVLTF
>TRBD1|-|TRBJ1-5|TRBV7-9
TGTGCCAGCAGCTTAGCTGGGGCAGGGGGCAACAATCAGCCCCAGCATTTT
CASSLAGAGGNNQPQHF
>TRBD1|-|TRBJ1-2|TRBV6-4
TGTGCCAGCAGTCCCAACAGGGGGATTAACTATGGCTACACCTTC
CASSPNRGINYGYTF
>TRBD2|-|TRBJ2-2|TRBV7-3
TGTGCCAGCAGCTTAAGTCCAGCGGGATGGGGTCCCGGGGAGCTGTTTTTT
CASSLSPAGWGPGELFF
>-|-|TRBJ2-7|TRBV6-5
TGTGCCAGCAGTTACGACGGGTTAGGGGCCTACGAGCAGTACTTC
CASSYDGLGAYEQYF
>-|once|TRBJ2-2|TRBV27
TGTGCCAGCAGTGCCCGGACCATCGGGGAGCTGTTTTTT
CASSARTIGELFF
>TRBD2|-|TRBJ2-7|TRBV7-8
TGTGCCAGCAAACCGGGACTAGCGGGAGGATTCTCGTACGAGCAGTACTTC
CASKPGLAGGFSYEQYF
>-|-|TRBJ2-7|TRBV6-5
TGTGCCAGCAGTTACACAGGCCCTAACTCCTACGAGCAGTACTTC
CASSYTGPNSYEQYF
>-|-|TRBJ2-1|TRBV29-1
TGCAGCGTTAGGACAGAATCCAATGAGCAGTTCTTC
CSVRTESNEQFF
>-|once|TRBJ2-7|TRBV9
TGTGCCAGCAATGAGGACGGAACCTACGAGCAGTACTTC
CASNEDGTYEQYF
>TRBD2|-|TRBJ2-5|TRBV7-8
TGTGCCAGCAGCTGGGGCGGGGGGCAAGAGACCCAGTACTTC
CASSWGGGQETQYF
>TRBD2|-|TRBJ2-7|TRBV19
TGTGCCAGTAGTAACTGGACTAGCGGGAGCTACGAGCAGTACTTC
CASSNWTSGSYEQYF
>-|-|TRBJ2-1|TRBV19
TGTGCCAGTCGGGACGGAGACAATGAGCAGTTCTTC
CASRDGDNEQFF
>TRBD1|-|TRBJ1-2|TRBV7-9
TGTGCCAGCAGCACACGGACAGGAGACTATGGCTACACCTTC
CASSTRTGDYGYTF
>TRBD2|-|TRBJ2-2|TRBV19
TGTGCCAGTACCCCCGGTCTAGCGGGAGAGGACACCGGGGAGCTGTTTTTT
CASTPGLAGEDTGELFF
>TRBD2|-|TRBJ2-4|TRBV28
TGTGCCAGCAGTTTCCCCGTTGAAGCGGGGGACAAAAACATTCAGTACTTC
CASSFPVEAGDKNIQYF
>-|-|TRBJ1-1|TRBV4-3
TGCGCCAGCAGCCAAGGTTTGGCGGGAACTGAAGCTTTCTTT
CASSQGLAGTEAFF
>-|-|TRBJ2-7|TRBV7-8
TGTGCCAGCAGCTTGGCGGGCGTCTCCTACGAGCAGTACTTC
CASSLAGVSYEQYF
>TRBD1|-|TRBJ2-5|TRBV11-2
TGTGCCAGCAGCCCGGGGCAGGGGGCCGTAGAGGTCCAAGAGACCCAGTACTTC
CASSPGQGAVEVQETQYF